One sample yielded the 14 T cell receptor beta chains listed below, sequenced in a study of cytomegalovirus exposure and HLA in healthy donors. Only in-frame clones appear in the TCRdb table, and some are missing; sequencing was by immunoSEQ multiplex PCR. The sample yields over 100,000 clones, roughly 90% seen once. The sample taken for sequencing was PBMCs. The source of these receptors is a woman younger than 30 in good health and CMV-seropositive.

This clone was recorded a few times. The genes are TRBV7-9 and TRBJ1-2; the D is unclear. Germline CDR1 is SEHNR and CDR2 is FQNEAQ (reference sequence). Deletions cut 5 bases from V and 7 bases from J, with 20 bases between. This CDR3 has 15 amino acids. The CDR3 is CASSTFPGQLGGYTF. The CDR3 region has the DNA TGTGCCAGCAGCACCTTCCCGGGTCAGCTCGGTGGCTACACCTTC. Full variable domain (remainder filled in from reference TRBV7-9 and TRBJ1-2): DTGVSQNPRHKITKRGQNVTFRCDPISEHNRLYWYRQTLGQGPEFLTYFQNEAQLEKSRLLSDRFSAERPKGSFSTLEIQRTEQGDSAMYLCASSTFPGQLGGYTFGSGTRLTVV.

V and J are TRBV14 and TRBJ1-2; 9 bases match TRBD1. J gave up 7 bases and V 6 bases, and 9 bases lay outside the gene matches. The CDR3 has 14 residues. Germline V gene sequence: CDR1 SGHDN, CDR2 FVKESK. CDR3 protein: CASRLTGGSLGYTF. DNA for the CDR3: TGTGCCAGCAGGTTGACAGGGGGGTCCCTTGGCTACACCTTC.

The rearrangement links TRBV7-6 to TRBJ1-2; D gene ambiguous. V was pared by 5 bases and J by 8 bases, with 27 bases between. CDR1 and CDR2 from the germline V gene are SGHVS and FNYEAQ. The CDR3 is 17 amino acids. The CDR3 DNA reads TGTGCCAGCAGCCTGAGGCGGGGAAGGTCAGAGGTGGGGGGCTACACCTTC. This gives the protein CASSLRRGRSEVGGYTF.

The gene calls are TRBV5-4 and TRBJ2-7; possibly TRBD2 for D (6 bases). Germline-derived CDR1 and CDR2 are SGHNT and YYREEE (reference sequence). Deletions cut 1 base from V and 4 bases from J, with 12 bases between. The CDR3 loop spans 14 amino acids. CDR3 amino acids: CASSLQGGGYEQYF. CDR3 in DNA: TGTGCCAGCAGCTTGCAGGGAGGAGGATACGAGCAGTACTTC.

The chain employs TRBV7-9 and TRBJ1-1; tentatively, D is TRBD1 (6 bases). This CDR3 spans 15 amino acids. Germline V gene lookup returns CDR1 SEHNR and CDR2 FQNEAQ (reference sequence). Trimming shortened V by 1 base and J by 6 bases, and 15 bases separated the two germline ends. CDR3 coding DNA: TGTGCCAGCAGCTTAGTTCAGGGGAGAATCGCTGAAGCTTTCTTT. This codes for CASSLVQGRIAEAFF. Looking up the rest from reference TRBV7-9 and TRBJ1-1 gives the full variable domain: DTGVSQNPRHKITKRGQNVTFRCDPISEHNRLYWYRQTLGQGPEFLTYFQNEAQLEKSRLLSDRFSAERPKGSFSTLEIQRTEQGDSAMYLCASSLVQGRIAEAFFGQGTRLTVV.

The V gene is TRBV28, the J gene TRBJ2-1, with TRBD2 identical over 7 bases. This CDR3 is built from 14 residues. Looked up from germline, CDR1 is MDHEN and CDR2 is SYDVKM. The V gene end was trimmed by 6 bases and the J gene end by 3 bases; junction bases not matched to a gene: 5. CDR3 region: CASRSGLRYNEQFF. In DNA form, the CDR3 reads TGTGCCAGCAGATCGGGACTACGCTACAATGAGCAGTTCTTC. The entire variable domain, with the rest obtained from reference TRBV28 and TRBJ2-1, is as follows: DVKVTQSSRYLVKRTGEKVFLECVQDMDHENMFWYRQDPGLGLRLIYFSYDVKMKEKGDIPEGYSVSREKKERFSLILESASTNQTSMYLCASRSGLRYNEQFFGPGTRLTVL.

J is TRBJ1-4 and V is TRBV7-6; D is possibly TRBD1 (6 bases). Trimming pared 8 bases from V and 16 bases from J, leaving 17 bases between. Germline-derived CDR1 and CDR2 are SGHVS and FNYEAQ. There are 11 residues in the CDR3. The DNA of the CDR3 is TGTGCCAGCCAACACCGGGGGGGGGCGTTTTTT. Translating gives CASQHRGGAFF.

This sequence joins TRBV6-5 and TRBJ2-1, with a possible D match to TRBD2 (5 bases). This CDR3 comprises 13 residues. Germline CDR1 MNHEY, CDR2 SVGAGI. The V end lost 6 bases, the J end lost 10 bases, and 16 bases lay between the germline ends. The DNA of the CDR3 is TGTGCCAGCAGATACACTAGTGTGGGGGAGCAGTTCTTC. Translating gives CASRYTSVGEQFF.

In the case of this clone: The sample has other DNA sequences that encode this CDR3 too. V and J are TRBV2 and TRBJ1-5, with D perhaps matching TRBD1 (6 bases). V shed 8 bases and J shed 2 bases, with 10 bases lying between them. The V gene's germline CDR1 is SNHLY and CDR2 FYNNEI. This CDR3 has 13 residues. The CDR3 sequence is CASQGQGNQPQHF. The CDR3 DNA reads TGTGCCAGCCAGGGACAAGGCAATCAGCCCCAGCATTTT.

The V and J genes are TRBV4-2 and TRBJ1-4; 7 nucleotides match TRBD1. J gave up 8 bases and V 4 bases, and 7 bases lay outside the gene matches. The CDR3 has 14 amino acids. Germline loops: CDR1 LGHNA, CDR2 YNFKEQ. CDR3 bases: TGTGCCAGCAGCCCGACAGGGCAAGACGAAAAACTGTTTTTT. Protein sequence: CASSPTGQDEKLFF.

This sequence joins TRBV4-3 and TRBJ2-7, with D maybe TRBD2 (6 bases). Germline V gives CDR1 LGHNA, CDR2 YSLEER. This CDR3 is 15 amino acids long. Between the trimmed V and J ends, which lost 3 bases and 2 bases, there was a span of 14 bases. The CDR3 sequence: CASSQGDLATYEQYF. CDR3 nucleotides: TGCGCCAGCAGCCAGGGGGACTTAGCTACCTACGAGCAGTACTTC.

CDR3 amino acids: CSVASGGSSYNEQFF. As DNA, the CDR3 is TGCAGCGTTGCTAGCGGGGGGAGCTCCTACAATGAGCAGTTCTTC. The chain links TRBV29-1 to TRBJ2-1, with TRBD2 identical over 11 bases. From germline, CDR1 is SQVTM and CDR2 ANQGSEA. CDR3 size: 15 residues. Trimming took 4 bases from V and 0 from J; bases not matched to a gene: 2.

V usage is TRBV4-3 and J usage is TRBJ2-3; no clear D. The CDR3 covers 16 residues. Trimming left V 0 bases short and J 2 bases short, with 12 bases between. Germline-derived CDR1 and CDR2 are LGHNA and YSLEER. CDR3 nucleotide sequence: TGCGCCAGCAGCCAAGATTTGATTAGTTACACAGATACGCAGTATTTT. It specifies CASSQDLISYTDTQYF.

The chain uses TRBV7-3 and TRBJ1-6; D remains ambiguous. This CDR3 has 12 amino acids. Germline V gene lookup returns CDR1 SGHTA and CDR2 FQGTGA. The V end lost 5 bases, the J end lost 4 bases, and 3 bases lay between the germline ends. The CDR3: CASSPYNSPLHF. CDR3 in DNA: TGTGCCAGCAGCCCGTATAATTCACCCCTCCACTTT.